These T cell receptor beta chains were read from a single sample in a study of blood T cell repertoires in COVID-19. The assay was immunoSEQ multiplex PCR, and TCRdb's table has in-frame clones only and misses some. In the table there are 200,000 to 250,000 clones, about 82% of which are singletons. The material sequenced was peripheral blood. These receptor sequences come from a woman aged 55-69 years with active or convalescent COVID-19. CDR3s include the opening cysteine and the closing phenylalanine or tryptophan. Each record gives: clone size, D gene, V gene, J gene, CDR3 DNA, CDR3 protein. The D gene is left open where the match is weak. Clone size is not always given. Where it is, it says once, few, many or a class for expanded clones.

NA,NA,TRBV28,TRBJ1-2,TGTGCCACCCAGTCCCGTTCCTTATATGGCTACACCTTC,CATQSRSLYGYTF
NA,NA,TRBV6-1,TRBJ2-3,TGTGCCAGCAGTGACAGGGCAGATACGCAGTATTTT,CASSDRADTQYF
NA,TRBD1,TRBV5-6,TRBJ1-5,TGTGCCAGCAGCTATACAGGGGCGAGCAATCAGCCCCAGCATTTT,CASSYTGASNQPQHF
once,NA,TRBV27,TRBJ1-5,TGTGCCACGAAGAACAGGGAACAGCCCCAGCATTTT,CATKNREQPQHF
once,TRBD2,TRBV6-1,TRBJ2-2,TGTGCCAGCAGTGAGTTAGCGGGGGGTCTCACCGGGGAGCTGTTTTTT,CASSELAGGLTGELFF
NA,NA,TRBV30,TRBJ1-2,TGTGCCTGGAAGACTTCGTACCGGACTCAGACGTCCTATGGCTACACCTTC,CAWKTSYRTQTSYGYTF
NA,NA,TRBV5-1,TRBJ1-6,TGCGCCAGCAGCCCAGGCGGGGGTAATAATTCACCCCTCCACTTT,CASSPGGGNNSPLHF
NA,NA,TRBV29-1,TRBJ1-1,TGCAGCGCTCAGATCGGGGGGGGGAACACTGAAGCTTTCTTT,CSAQIGGGNTEAFF
NA,TRBD1,TRBV5-1,TRBJ2-1,TGCGCCAGCAGCTATTCAGGGGGAACCTACAATGAGCAGTTCTTC,CASSYSGGTYNEQFF
NA,TRBD1,TRBV28,TRBJ1-6,TGTGCCGGAAAAAAACAGGGGGCAGATTCACCCCTCCACTTT,CAGKKQGADSPLHF
NA,NA,TRBV7-6,TRBJ1-3,TGTGCCAGCACCTTGTTCGGAGGGGACCTCACTGGAAACACCATATATTTT,CASTLFGGDLTGNTIYF
NA,TRBD1,TRBV2,TRBJ1-3,TGTGCCAGCAGAGACAGGGTAAACGCCCATGGAAACACCATATATTTT,CASRDRVNAHGNTIYF
NA,TRBD1,TRBV11-3,TRBJ2-5,TGTGCCAGCAGCCTTAATACAGGGGCCCAAGAGACCCAGTACTTC,CASSLNTGAQETQYF
NA,TRBD1,TRBV9,TRBJ2-1,TGTGCCAGCAGCGCGACAGGGGGCAATGAGCAGTTCTTC,CASSATGGNEQFF
NA,NA,TRBV5-1,TRBJ1-4,TGCGCCAGCAGCTTCCCAGGGGACCATGAAAAACTGTTTTTT,CASSFPGDHEKLFF
NA,TRBD1,TRBV5-6,TRBJ2-2,TGTGCCAGCAGCTTGACAGGGGGGAGCACCGGGGAGCTGTTTTTT,CASSLTGGSTGELFF
NA,NA,TRBV3-1/TRBV3-2,TRBJ1-5,TGTGCCAGCAGCCATCAGTCTTCTCGACAGCCCCAGCATTTT,CASSHQSSRQPQHF
NA,TRBD1,TRBV10-3,TRBJ2-3,TGTGCCATCTACCCGTCCCGGGACAGAACAGATACGCAGTATTTT,CAIYPSRDRTDTQYF
once,TRBD1,TRBV5-6,TRBJ2-5,TGTGCCAGCAGCCGAATTTCCGGGACAGAGTTCTTCGAGACCCAGTACTTC,CASSRISGTEFFETQYF
NA,NA,TRBV29-1,TRBJ2-7,TGCAGCGTCTCGGACAACTACGAGCAGTACTTC,CSVSDNYEQYF
NA,TRBD1,TRBV12-5,TRBJ2-2,TGTGCTAGTGGTTCCCCCCCAGGGGGAGAGGTCGGGGAGCTGTTTTTT,CASGSPPGGEVGELFF
NA,TRBD1,TRBV5-1,TRBJ1-1,TGCGCCAGCACCGGGACAGGAGGCGGGCGCACTGAAGCTTTCTTT,CASTGTGGGRTEAFF
NA,NA,TRBV30,TRBJ1-5,TGTGCCTGGAGTCTTCCCCCGGAGGGAGGGAGGCCCCAGCATTTT,CAWSLPPEGGRPQHF
NA,NA,TRBV4-2,TRBJ1-2,TGTGCCAGCAGCCAGGAGACAGGCTATGGCTACACCTTC,CASSQETGYGYTF
NA,TRBD1,TRBV2,TRBJ2-5,TGTGCCAGCAGCGACCGTGGGACAGGGGAAGAGACCCAGTACTTC,CASSDRGTGEETQYF
NA,NA,TRBV19,TRBJ2-1,TGTGCCAGTAGTATAGACAGTTTAACCTACAATGAGCAGTTCTTC,CASSIDSLTYNEQFF
NA,NA,TRBV10-2,TRBJ1-1,TGCGCCAGCAGTGAGGGGGCTTGGACTGAAGCTTTCTTT,CASSEGAWTEAFF
once,TRBD2,TRBV3-1/TRBV3-2,TRBJ2-5,TGTGCCAGCAGCCCCCATCGCCTAGCGGGGGGGCCGGGTACTCTATCGGAGACCCAGTACTTC,CASSPHRLAGGPGTLSETQYF
NA,NA,TRBV4-1,TRBJ2-5,TGCGCCAGCAGCCAAGAGGGTACAGGGGCGGGGGAGACCCAGTACTTC,CASSQEGTGAGETQYF
NA,TRBD2,TRBV9,TRBJ2-1,TGTGCCAGCAGCCCCCGCGGGGGTCATGAGCAGTTCTTC,CASSPRGGHEQFF
NA,NA,TRBV27,TRBJ1-6,TGTGCCAGCAGAACTCTGAATTCACCCCTCCACTTT,CASRTLNSPLHF
NA,NA,TRBV2,TRBJ1-6,TGTGCCAGTCCTAAAGAACCCGGGGATAATTCACCCCTCCACTTT,CASPKEPGDNSPLHF
NA,TRBD2,TRBV16,TRBJ2-5,TGTGCCAGCAGCCAAATCGGACTAGCGGGAGCGTGGGAGACCCAGTACTTC,CASSQIGLAGAWETQYF
NA,NA,TRBV6-5,TRBJ2-2,TGTGCCTGTATGCAGGCGAACACCGGGGAGCTGTTTTTT,CACMQANTGELFF
NA,NA,TRBV28,TRBJ2-1,TGTGCCAGCAGTTTAAATATTAACAATGAGCAGTTCTTC,CASSLNINNEQFF
NA,TRBD2,TRBV15,TRBJ2-7,TGTGCCACCAGCCCACAGTATAACCTACTAGCGGGAGGCGAGCAGTACTTC,CATSPQYNLLAGGEQYF
NA,NA,TRBV19,TRBJ1-2,TGTGCCAGTAGTATATCCTTCGGAGGGAGCTATGGCTACACCTTC,CASSISFGGSYGYTF
NA,TRBD2,TRBV10-3,TRBJ2-3,TGTGCCATCAGTGTATCGGGGGGGGTTCGCACAGATACGCAGTATTTT,CAISVSGGVRTDTQYF
NA,TRBD2,TRBV11-1,TRBJ2-2,TGTGCCAGCAGCCCAGAGCGGGAGGTTACCGGGGAGCTGTTTTTT,CASSPEREVTGELFF
NA,TRBD1,TRBV6-1,TRBJ2-7,TGTGCCAGCAGTGAATGGACAGGGCAGTCCTACGAGCAGTACTTC,CASSEWTGQSYEQYF
NA,NA,TRBV6-5,TRBJ2-7,TGTGCCAGCAAGGACAGTGTCTCCTACGAGCAGTACTTC,CASKDSVSYEQYF
few,NA,TRBV2,TRBJ1-2,TGTGCCAGCAGTGGAAGGGTAACAGGGACCTATGGCTACACCTTC,CASSGRVTGTYGYTF
NA,TRBD1,TRBV5-1,TRBJ1-2,TGCGCCAGCAGCTTCGGGACAGGGATGGGATATGGCTACACCTTC,CASSFGTGMGYGYTF
NA,NA,TRBV10-3,TRBJ1-2,TGTGCCATCAGTGTAAGGGGCACCAACTATGGCTACACCTTC,CAISVRGTNYGYTF
NA,NA,TRBV10-3,TRBJ2-7,TGTGCCATCAGTGAGGGGTTCCGGAGGGGCTACGAGCAGTACTTC,CAISEGFRRGYEQYF
NA,TRBD1,TRBV2,TRBJ2-7,TGTGCCAGCAGTGAGGGCTCAACGGTGGGACAGGGGATTGACGAGCAGTACTTC,CASSEGSTVGQGIDEQYF
once,NA,TRBV4-1,TRBJ1-3,TGCGCCAGCAGCCAACCGGGGGGCCAGATTGGGAACACCATATATTTT,CASSQPGGQIGNTIYF
NA,NA,TRBV9,TRBJ2-2,TGTGCCAGCAGCGTTGGCGGGACGAACACCGGGGAGCTGTTTTTT,CASSVGGTNTGELFF
NA,NA,TRBV2,TRBJ2-1,TGTGCCAGCAGTGATGAGGGCTACTACAATGAGCAGTTCTTC,CASSDEGYYNEQFF
NA,NA,TRBV6-4,TRBJ2-2,TGTGCCAGCAGCTCCCGGGATGAGTACGGGGAGCTGTTTTTT,CASSSRDEYGELFF
NA,TRBD1,TRBV15,TRBJ1-1,TGTGCCACCCGCGACAGGGATGGGCCTGAAGCTTTCTTT,CATRDRDGPEAFF
NA,TRBD1,TRBV30,TRBJ1-3,TGTGCCTGGAGAACCCAGGGGACGGGACAGGTCAAAAACACCATATATTTT,CAWRTQGTGQVKNTIYF
NA,NA,TRBV5-4,TRBJ2-1,TGTGCCAGCAGCTTTGCGGGGAGCTCCTACAATGAGCAGTTCTTC,CASSFAGSSYNEQFF